This is a list of T cell receptor beta chains from one sample in a study of CD8 T cells in Susac syndrome. TCRdb reprocessed the immunoSEQ multiplex PCR reads with MiXCR, giving one entry per CDR3 protein. The sample consists of some 47,000 distinct CDR3 sequences, about 92% of them appearing once. Sequenced material: CD8+ T cells from PBMCs. The source is a human donor in good health. CDR3s include the opening cysteine and the closing phenylalanine or tryptophan. The D gene is left open where the match is weak. Size values are once, few and many counts, or a class for expanded clones, and some rows have none.

>TRBD1|.|TRBV18|TRBJ1-2
CASSPPLTGNLYGYTF
TGTGCCAGCTCACCGCCCTTGACAGGGAACCTTTATGGCTACACCTTC
>.|.|TRBV12-5|TRBJ1-2
CASGGGSYGYTF
TGTGCTAGTGGCGGCGGAAGCTATGGCTACACCTTC
>.|.|TRBV27|TRBJ2-7
CASSLSPGSASYEQYF
TGTGCCAGCAGTTTATCCCCTGGGTCCGCATCCTACGAGCAGTACTTC
>.|.|TRBV6-2/TRBV6-3|TRBJ1-1
CASRRGNTEAFF
TGTGCCAGCAGAAGAGGAAACACTGAAGCTTTCTTT
>.|.|TRBV2|TRBJ2-2
CASSTGTLNTGELFF
TGTGCCAGCAGCACCGGGACTTTAAACACCGGGGAGCTGTTTTTT
>.|.|TRBV29-1|TRBJ2-6
CSVCLLGANVLTF
TGCAGCGTTTGTCTTTTGGGGGCCAACGTCCTGACTTTC
>.|.|TRBV14|TRBJ2-7
CASSQAPGPSYEQYF
TGTGCCAGCAGCCAAGCCCCCGGGCCCTCCTACGAGCAGTACTTC
>TRBD1|.|TRBV5-6|TRBJ1-4
CASSTTGGEKLFF
TGTGCCAGCAGCACGACAGGGGGCGAAAAACTGTTTTTT
>.|.|TRBV6-2/TRBV6-3|TRBJ1-4
CASSYEVTRRVNEKLFF
TGTGCCAGCAGTTACGAGGTAACCCGTCGGGTTAATGAAAAACTGTTTTTT
>TRBD2|.|TRBV18|TRBJ2-1
CASSSASGKLNEQFF
TGTGCCAGCTCATCCGCTAGCGGGAAGTTAAATGAGCAGTTCTTC
>TRBD2|.|TRBV7-9|TRBJ2-3
CASSSSGSEADTQYF
TGTGCCAGCAGCTCTAGCGGGAGTGAGGCAGATACGCAGTATTTT
>.|.|TRBV12-3/TRBV12-4|TRBJ2-3
CASSRDNPSSTDTQYF
TGTGCCAGCAGCCGGGACAACCCGTCTAGCACAGATACGCAGTATTTT
>.|few|TRBV7-8|TRBJ2-7
CASSLITSFSSYEQYF
TGTGCCAGCAGCTTAATAACTAGCTTTAGCTCCTACGAGCAGTACTTC
>.|.|TRBV6-2/TRBV6-3|TRBJ1-4
CASSYSELESEKLFF
TGTGCCAGCAGTTATTCTGAGTTGGAGTCGGAAAAACTGTTTTTT
>TRBD1|.|TRBV27|TRBJ2-7
CASSFGIQGALDEQYF
TGTGCCAGCAGTTTCGGCATACAGGGGGCACTCGACGAGCAGTACTTC
>TRBD2|.|TRBV9|TRBJ2-3
CASSVAQGLLTDTQYF
TGTGCCAGCAGCGTAGCTCAGGGACTACTTACAGATACGCAGTATTTT
>.|.|TRBV7-9|TRBJ2-5
CASSLVGSGPETQYF
TGTGCCAGCAGCTTAGTAGGGTCAGGTCCCGAGACCCAGTACTTC
>TRBD2|.|TRBV20-1|TRBJ2-7
CSARGLAGGLSYEQYF
TGCAGTGCTAGAGGACTAGCGGGAGGCCTTTCCTACGAGCAGTACTTC
>.|.|TRBV18|TRBJ1-2
CASSPETILYGGYTF
TGTGCCAGCTCACCAGAGACCATTTTATACGGTGGCTACACCTTC
>TRBD2|.|TRBV7-9|TRBJ2-7
CASSLISGSSYEQYF
TGTGCCAGCAGCTTAATTAGCGGGTCCTCCTACGAGCAGTACTTC
>TRBD2|.|TRBV29-1|TRBJ2-2
CSVVRGRLAGVSTGELFF
TGCAGCGTTGTCCGGGGGCGGCTAGCGGGGGTTAGCACCGGGGAGCTGTTTTTT
>TRBD2|.|TRBV15|TRBJ2-1
CATSRVASGSTNNEQFF
TGTGCCACCAGCAGAGTGGCTAGCGGGAGTACGAACAATGAGCAGTTCTTC
>.|.|TRBV7-4|TRBJ2-2
CASSLVEGSGELFF
TGTGCCAGCAGCTTAGTCGAGGGCTCCGGGGAGCTGTTTTTT
>TRBD1|.|TRBV7-2|TRBJ2-4
CASSLLTGQNIQYF
TGTGCCAGCAGCTTATTGACAGGGCAGAACATTCAGTACTTC
>.|.|TRBV11-2|TRBJ1-1
CASSLHQRTEAFF
TGTGCCAGCAGCTTGCACCAGAGGACTGAAGCTTTCTTT
>TRBD2|.|TRBV20-1|TRBJ2-5
CSAMSTSGTQETQYF
TGCAGTGCCATGAGCACTAGCGGGACCCAAGAGACCCAGTACTTC
>TRBD1|.|TRBV11-2|TRBJ1-3
CASSIGQGPGNTIYF
TGTGCCAGCAGCATAGGACAGGGCCCTGGAAACACCATATATTTT
>.|.|TRBV7-9|TRBJ1-1
CASSTTMNTEAFF
TGTGCCAGCAGCACCACAATGAACACTGAAGCTTTCTTT